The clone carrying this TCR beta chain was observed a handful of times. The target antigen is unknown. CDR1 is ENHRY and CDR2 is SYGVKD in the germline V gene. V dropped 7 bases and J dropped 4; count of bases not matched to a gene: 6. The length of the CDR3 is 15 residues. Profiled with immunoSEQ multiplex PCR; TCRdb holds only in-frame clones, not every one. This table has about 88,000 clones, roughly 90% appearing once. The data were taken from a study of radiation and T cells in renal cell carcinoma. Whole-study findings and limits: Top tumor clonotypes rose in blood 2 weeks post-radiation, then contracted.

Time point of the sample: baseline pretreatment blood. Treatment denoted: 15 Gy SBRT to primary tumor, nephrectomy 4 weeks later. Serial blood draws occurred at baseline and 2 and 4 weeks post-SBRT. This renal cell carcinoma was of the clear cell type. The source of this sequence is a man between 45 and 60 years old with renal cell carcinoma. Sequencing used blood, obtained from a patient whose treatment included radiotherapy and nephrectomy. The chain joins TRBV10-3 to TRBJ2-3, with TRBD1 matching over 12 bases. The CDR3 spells CAINPGTGGSDTQYF. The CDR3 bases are TGTGCCATCAACCCCGGGACAGGGGGCTCAGATACGCAGTATTTT.